This passage covers 31 T cell receptor beta chains from one sample sequenced in a study of T cell clonality in common variable immunodeficiency (dated by TCRdb to the mid-2010s). The library came from the immunoSEQ multiplex PCR assay. TCRdb re-hosts the immuneACCESS table, in-frame sequences only. Its copies lack some clones; in the studies checked, an unresolved V gene accounts for under half of them, and the cause for the rest is not known. The sample has about 35,000 clones on record, with no singletons. More than 2.5% of the sample rests with the top ten. Sequences were obtained from peripheral blood mononuclear cells. These receptors were collected from a person between 18 and 75 years old in good health.

This clone was seen ten or more times. The DNA ends 3 residues before the CDR3 does, and the rest of the CDR3 is filled in from the germline J gene. The J gene is TRBJ1-1, the V gene TRBV7-9, with D possibly TRBD1 on 6 matching bases. Per germline, CDR1 SEHNR and CDR2 FQNEAQ (reference sequence). The V end was cut by 5 bases, the J end by 6 bases, with 19 bases between. This CDR3 has 15 amino acids. CDR3 loop: CASSPPGGPFSEAFF. The sequenced CDR3 bases are TGTGCCAGCAGCCCACCGGGGGGCCCTTTCTCTGAA. The whole variable domain, remainder taken from reference TRBV7-9 and TRBJ1-1, is DTGVSQNPRHKITKRGQNVTFRCDPISEHNRLYWYRQTLGQGPEFLTYFQNEAQLEKSRLLSDRFSAERPKGSFSTLEIQRTEQGDSAMYLCASSPPGGPFSEAFFGQGTRLTVV.

This clone was observed many times. The CDR3 goes on 3 residues after the read ends, and that part is filled in from the germline J gene. The rearrangement joins TRBV20-1 to TRBJ1-5, with 10 bases that match TRBD1. J lost 7 bases, V lost 6 bases, and 9 bases had no gene match. The CDR3 is 14 amino acids. Germline V gives CDR1 DFQATT, CDR2 SNEGSKA (reference sequence). This chain's CDR3 is CSAPRPGQGQPQHF. The sequenced CDR3 bases are TGCAGTGCGCCCCGGCCGGGACAGGGGCAGCCC.

This clone was seen ten or more times. The part of the CDR3 DNA that was read is TGTGCCAGCAGCGTTAGCGGGGTCTCCTACAATGAG. Translation gives CASSVSGVSYNE. The whole CDR3 sequence is CASSVSGVSYNEQFF. The V and J genes are TRBV7-8 and TRBJ2-1, with TRBD2 matching over 8 bases. Read sequence stops 3 residues before the CDR3 end, and the germline J gene provides the missing end. Trimming took 5 bases from V and 0 from J; bases not matched to a gene: 3. The germline V gene has CDR1 SGHVS and CDR2 FQNEAQ. The CDR3 runs to 15 residues.

This clone was counted a few times. The read halts 3 residues ahead of the CDR3 end, with the missing end drawn from the germline J gene. The chain links TRBV6-1 to TRBJ1-2; no firm D call. Germline values: CDR1 MNHNS, CDR2 SASEGT. The CDR3 spans 14 residues. The covered CDR3 bases are TGTGCCAGCAGTGAAGCGCGGTCACCTGGAGAC. This translates into CASSEARSPGD. The whole CDR3 is CASSEARSPGDYTF.

This clone was counted many times. The CDR3 end falls 3 residues outside the read, so it is completed with the germline J gene. This sequence joins TRBV10-3 and TRBJ2-2; 14 bases are shared with TRBD2. This CDR3 has 18 amino acids. V gave up 2 bases and J gave up 0 bases; unmatched junction bases: 2. The germline CDR1 and CDR2 sequences are ENHRY and SYGVKD. Incomplete CDR3 DNA: TGTGCCATCAGTGAGAGACTAGCGGGAGGGGCGAACACCGGGGAG. Translation: CAISERLAGGANTGE. The whole CDR3 protein is CAISERLAGGANTGELFF.

This clone was observed at least ten times. The read halts 3 residues ahead of the CDR3 end, with the missing end drawn from the germline J gene. This chain links TRBV6-1 with TRBJ1-5; D remains unclear. Germline V CDR1 and CDR2: MNHNS, SASEGT. Trimming took off 2 bases at V and 5 bases at J, with 10 bases between the two ends. The CDR3 covers 14 residues. The CDR3 loop reads CASSELRGYQPQHF. The CDR3 bases that were read are TGTGCCAGCAGTGAACTGAGAGGGTATCAGCCC.

This clone was seen at least ten times. The DNA read from the CDR3 is TGCGCCAGCAGCGACGGACTAGCGGGAGTTTGGGAGACC. Amino acids: CASSDGLAGVWET. The whole CDR3 is CASSDGLAGVWETQYF. This chain uses TRBV5-1 with TRBJ2-5; TRBD2 matches 13 bases. With the read ending 3 residues before the CDR3 end, the germline J gene is used to fill in that end. The CDR3 extends over 16 amino acids. Germline V gene data show CDR1 as SGHRS and CDR2 as YFSETQ. V lost 4 bases and J lost 5; bases outside the gene matches: 8.

This clone was seen many times. The read falls 3 residues short of the CDR3 end, and the missing part is taken from the germline J gene. The chain combines TRBV7-2 with TRBJ2-2, with TRBD1 matching 8 bases. This CDR3 region has 15 residues. CDR1 SGHTA and CDR2 FQGNSA come from the germline V gene. V lost 6 bases to trimming and J lost 2 bases; unmatched junction nucleotides: 5. The sequenced CDR3 bases are TGTGCCAGCAGACCCGGACAGGGTAACACCGGGGAG. Protein sequence: CASRPGQGNTGE. Given in full, the CDR3 is CASRPGQGNTGELFF.

This clone occurred a few times. The read ends 3 residues early relative to the CDR3; the germline J gene fills the gap. The chain couples TRBV5-6 to TRBJ1-2, with a weak D call TRBD1 (6 bases). Per the germline V gene, CDR1 is SGHDT and CDR2 is YYEEEE. The CDR3 is 14 amino acids. The CDR3: CASSLTGQIYDYTF. CDR3 DNA, as far as it was read: TGTGCCAGCAGCTTGACTGGACAGATCTACGAC.

This clone was detected many times. The sequence runs out 3 residues before the end of the CDR3; the remainder is reconstructed from the germline J gene. The chain links TRBV20-1 to TRBJ2-3; 8 bases match TRBD1. The CDR3 covers 14 residues. The germline gives CDR1 DFQATT, CDR2 SNEGSKA (reference sequence). The CDR3 region is CSARDWKQGETQYF. The DNA read from the CDR3 is TGCAGTGCTAGAGATTGGAAACAGGGGGAGACG.

This clone was seen repeatedly, ten times or more. The CDR3 goes on 3 residues after the read ends, and that part is filled in from the germline J gene. The V and J genes are TRBV20-1 and TRBJ2-7, with TRBD2 identical over 10 bases. The CDR3 is 16 amino acids. V lost 3 bases to trimming and J lost 3 bases; unmatched junction nucleotides: 11. Per germline, CDR1 DFQATT and CDR2 SNEGSKA (reference sequence). The covered CDR3 bases are TGCAGTGCTAGTTCACCGAGCGGGAGGGCCCTCTACGAG. It translates to CSASSPSGRALYE. The entire CDR3 protein reads CSASSPSGRALYEQYF.

To note about this clone: The sequence runs out 3 residues before the end of the CDR3; the remainder is reconstructed from the germline J gene. J is TRBJ1-2 and V is TRBV19; D unclear. Germline lookup yields CDR1 LNHDA and CDR2 SQIVND (reference sequence). CDR3 size: 16 residues. CDR3 DNA (partial): TGTGCCAGTAGTATCTTGGCGGGAGCTATACTCGATGAC. This gives the protein CASSILAGAILDD. The full CDR3 protein is CASSILAGAILDDYTF.

Many counts were recorded for this clone. The read ends 3 residues early relative to the CDR3; the germline J gene fills the gap. The rearrangement links TRBV20-1 to TRBJ2-2; 12 bases are a match to TRBD2. The CDR3 sequence is 15 residues long. Unmatched junction bases numbered 2, after V lost 3 bases and J lost 3 bases. Germline assignment: CDR1 DFQATT and CDR2 SNEGSKA (reference sequence). The DNA read from the CDR3 is TGCAGTGCTAGGACTAGCGGGAGAGACACCGGGGAG. Amino acid sequence: CSARTSGRDTGE. The whole CDR3 sequence reads CSARTSGRDTGELFF.

This clone showed up many times. Read data end 3 residues before the CDR3 end; the end is taken from the germline J gene. The chain combines TRBV28 with TRBJ2-2, with TRBD2 matching 8 bases. J was trimmed by 5 bases and V by 6 bases; bases with no gene match: 5. CDR3 length equals 14 residues. Germline CDR1 reads MDHEN; CDR2 reads SYDVKM. The DNA read from the CDR3 is TGTGCCAGCAGCTCCGGGACTAGGACCGGGGAG. This sequence encodes CASSSGTRTGE. The whole CDR3 protein is CASSSGTRTGELFF.

This clone was observed many times. The CDR3 is cut off 3 residues early in the read; its end comes from the germline J gene. V and J are TRBV19 and TRBJ1-4, with D unclear. The CDR3 covers 11 residues. The germline V and J ends were trimmed by 2 bases and 8 bases, with 3 bases remaining between them. In germline, CDR1 is LNHDA, CDR2 SQIVND (reference sequence). CDR3 loop: CASSIREKLFF. The sequenced part of the CDR3 DNA is TGTGCCAGTAGTATAAGGGAAAAA.

This clone was seen ten or more times. The CDR3 end is not reached by the read, which stops 3 residues before it; the germline J gene fills it in. This chain connects TRBV20-1 to TRBJ2-1; 7 positions match TRBD2. The CDR3 is made up of 16 amino acids. V was clipped by 3 bases and J by 6 bases; unmatched bases: 14. CDR1 and CDR2 from the germline V gene are DFQATT and SNEGSKA (reference sequence). Incomplete CDR3 DNA: TGCAGTGCTAGCCGATCGCGGGCTAGCGGCCTCAATGAG. Residues: CSASRSRASGLNE. The full CDR3 is CSASRSRASGLNEQFF.

This clone was recorded many times. The read stops 3 residues short of the end of the CDR3; the missing end is completed from the germline J gene. This chain uses TRBV7-8 with TRBJ1-6; 8 nucleotides agree with TRBD1. The CDR3 is 17 residues long. Germline V gene sequence: CDR1 SGHVS, CDR2 FQNEAQ. V was clipped by 0 bases and J by 5 bases; unmatched bases: 6. This CDR3 reads CASSLASGTGNNSPLHF. The CDR3 DNA, read in part, is TGTGCCAGCAGCTTAGCTAGCGGGACAGGCAATAATTCACCC.

The sample holds many counts of this clone. CDR3 region: CASSLFEAYEQYF. The CDR3 DNA, read in part, is TGCGCCAGCAGCCTGTTTGAGGCCTACGAG. This chain joins TRBV5-1 and TRBJ2-7; no clear D. Sequencing ends 3 residues short of the CDR3 end; the germline J gene provides the rest. The V gene lost 4 bases and the J gene lost 2 bases, with 10 bases spanning the gap. The germline CDR1 and CDR2 sequences are SGHRS and YFSETQ. The CDR3 is 13 residues long.

This clone was seen repeatedly, ten times or more. With the read ending 3 residues before the CDR3 end, the germline J gene is used to fill in that end. The V call is TRBV7-9, the J call TRBJ1-4, with a possible D match to TRBD1 (5 bases). Germline V gene data show CDR1 as SEHNR and CDR2 as FQNEAQ (reference sequence). This CDR3 has 14 amino acids. Trimming removed 3 bases from V and 8 bases from J, with 13 bases in between. This CDR3 is CASSFERGTEKLFF. CDR3 DNA, as far as it was read: TGTGCCAGCAGCTTTGAGCGGGGGACGGAAAAA. Full variable domain (remainder filled in from reference TRBV7-9 and TRBJ1-4): DTGVSQNPRHKITKRGQNVTFRCDPISEHNRLYWYRQTLGQGPEFLTYFQNEAQLEKSRLLSDRFSAERPKGSFSTLEIQRTEQGDSAMYLCASSFERGTEKLFFGSGTQLSVL.

The sample holds a few counts of this clone. The CDR3 extends 3 residues past the end of the read, so its final part is completed from the germline J gene. V gene TRBV20-1 combines with J gene TRBJ2-3, with D possibly TRBD2 on 6 matching bases. Germline V CDR1 and CDR2: DFQATT, SNEGSKA (reference sequence). This CDR3 is 13 amino acids long. CDR3 in amino acids: CSARDFSNQPQYF. Partial CDR3 DNA: TGCAGTGCTCGGGACTTTAGCAATCAGCCG.

There are many counts of this clone. The read stops 3 residues short of the end of the CDR3; the missing end is completed from the germline J gene. The chain links TRBV14 to TRBJ2-7; D perhaps matches TRBD1 (6 bases). The CDR3 spans 13 residues. The germline V gene encodes CDR1 SGHDN and CDR2 FVKESK. The V gene lost 0 bases and the J gene lost 6 bases, with 9 bases spanning the gap. The CDR3 DNA, read in part, is TGTGCCAGCAGCCAAGATTTAGGGGGCGAG. Translation: CASSQDLGGE. In full, the CDR3 reads CASSQDLGGEQYF.

This clone has a handful of counts. The CDR3 end lies 3 residues beyond the end of the read and is filled in from the germline J gene. The rearrangement joins TRBV29-1 to TRBJ2-1; 8 nucleotides align to TRBD1. Germline V lookup: CDR1 SQVTM, CDR2 ANQGSEA. The V gene end was trimmed by 6 bases and the J gene end by 3 bases; junction bases not matched to a gene: 7. The CDR3 is 14 residues long. CDR3 amino acids: CSVDRGGDYNEQFF. The sequenced part of the CDR3 DNA is TGCAGCGTCGACAGGGGTGGGGACTACAATGAG.

Ten or more counts support this clone. Partial CDR3 DNA: TGTGCCAGCTCACCCCCGAGCACAGATACG. This gives the protein CASSPPSTDT. In full, the CDR3 reads CASSPPSTDTQYF. The chain recombines TRBV18 with TRBJ2-3, with D hard to call. The CDR3 end is not reached by the read, which stops 3 residues before it; the germline J gene fills it in. Germline-derived CDR1 and CDR2 are KGHSH and LQKENI. Trimming took 3 bases from V and 0 from J, leaving 4 bases between them. The CDR3 has 13 residues.

This clone was recorded a few times. From the germline J gene comes the end of the CDR3, since the read stops 3 residues before it. The V gene is TRBV7-9, the J gene TRBJ2-3; 9 bases map to TRBD1. J gave up 3 bases and V 5 bases, and 6 bases lay outside the gene matches. The CDR3 extends over 15 amino acids. Germline V gene sequence: CDR1 SEHNR, CDR2 FQNEAQ (reference sequence). The CDR3 sequence is CASSTTGGATDTQYF. Incomplete CDR3 DNA: TGTGCCAGCAGCACTACAGGGGGCGCGACAGATACG. The variable domain in full, with the rest retrieved from reference TRBV7-9 and TRBJ2-3, is DTGVSQNPRHKITKRGQNVTFRCDPISEHNRLYWYRQTLGQGPEFLTYFQNEAQLEKSRLLSDRFSAERPKGSFSTLEIQRTEQGDSAMYLCASSTTGGATDTQYFGPGTRLTVL.

This clone was found many times. The read ends 3 residues before the CDR3 terminus; that terminus is restored from the germline J gene. The chain is built from TRBV20-1 and TRBJ2-7; the D is unclear. The CDR3 loop spans 12 amino acids. The V gene lost 6 bases and the J gene lost 0 bases, with 9 bases spanning the gap. Germline V CDR1 and CDR2: DFQATT, SNEGSKA (reference sequence). The CDR3: CSADLVSYEQYF. The covered CDR3 bases are TGCAGTGCCGACCTAGTCTCCTACGAG.

This clone was recorded at least ten times. The CDR3 is cut off 3 residues early in the read; its end comes from the germline J gene. This chain links TRBV6-2 or TRBV6-3 with TRBJ1-1; no clear D. The V end lost 2 bases, the J end lost 0 bases, and 7 bases lay between the germline ends. This CDR3 spans 14 amino acids. Germline V lookup: CDR1 MNHEY, CDR2 SVGEGT. The CDR3 here is CASSYEDMNTEAFF. The DNA read from the CDR3 is TGTGCCAGCAGTTACGAAGACATGAACACTGAA.

This clone appeared a few times. The read terminates 3 residues before the CDR3 end, so the remaining end is supplied by the germline J gene. Other DNA sequences in the same sample also yield this CDR3. The chain couples TRBV20-1 to TRBJ2-7, with 10 bases matching TRBD2. In germline, CDR1 is DFQATT, CDR2 SNEGSKA (reference sequence). The V gene end was trimmed by 4 bases and the J gene end by 2 bases; junction bases not matched to a gene: 8. This CDR3 has 15 amino acids. The part of the CDR3 DNA that was read is TGCAGTGCTACTAGTAGACTAGCGGGCGCCTACGAG. Protein product: CSATSRLAGAYE. The full CDR3 protein reads CSATSRLAGAYEQYF.

Turning to this clone: The missing CDR3 end, 3 residues past where the read stops, is filled in from the germline J gene. The V gene is TRBV7-9, the J gene TRBJ2-3; the D is unclear. The V end lost 5 bases, the J end lost 4 bases, and 13 bases lay between the germline ends. The CDR3 contains 14 residues. CDR1 is SEHNR and CDR2 is FQNEAQ in the germline V gene (reference sequence). The chain's CDR3 is CASSPMATADTQYF. CDR3 bases read: TGTGCCAGCAGCCCTATGGCCACAGCAGATACG.

Of note for this clone: The read ends 3 residues shy of where the CDR3 ends; the end is completed using the germline J gene. The rearrangement links TRBV7-9 to TRBJ1-4; the D is unclear. Germline V gives CDR1 SEHNR, CDR2 FQNEAQ (reference sequence). CDR3 size: 13 residues. CDR3: CASSQEVGSPLFF. The CDR3 bases that were read are TGTGCCAGCAGCCAGGAGGTCGGTTCACCA.

As concerns this clone: With the read ending 3 residues before the CDR3 end, the germline J gene is used to fill in that end. The V and J genes are TRBV18 and TRBJ1-1; 12 bases are shared with TRBD1. The CDR3 length is 22 residues. Per the germline V gene, CDR1 is KGHSH and CDR2 is LQKENI. V gave up 3 bases and J gave up 0 bases; unmatched junction bases: 20. The sequenced CDR3 bases are TGTGCCAGCTCACCCCTCCCGGGACAGGGGGCGGTGACCCCGACCATGAACACTGAA. The encoded protein is CASSPLPGQGAVTPTMNTE. The CDR3, in full, reads CASSPLPGQGAVTPTMNTEAFF. Full variable domain (remainder filled in from reference TRBV18 and TRBJ1-1): NAGVMQNPRHLVRRRGQEARLRCSPMKGHSHVYWYRQLPEEGLKFMVYLQKENIIDESGMPKERFSAEFPKEGPSILRIQQVVRGDSAAYFCASSPLPGQGAVTPTMNTEAFFGQGTRLTVV.

This clone was detected ten times or more. Sequencing ends 3 residues short of the CDR3 end; the germline J gene provides the rest. This chain links TRBV20-1 with TRBJ2-5; D call uncertain. Germline V gene data show CDR1 as DFQATT and CDR2 as SNEGSKA (reference sequence). The CDR3 is made up of 16 amino acids. V was trimmed by 3 bases and J by 1 base, leaving 18 bases between them. CDR3: CSARWPFGGSQETQYF. The sequenced part of the CDR3 DNA is TGCAGTGCTAGGTGGCCTTTCGGCGGCAGCCAAGAGACC.